The source of this T cell receptor (beta chain) is a study of T cell responses to AZD1222 COVID-19 vaccine. Sequencing used immunoSEQ multiplex PCR; TCRdb keeps in-frame clones, though not all of them. The sample lists roughly 170,000 clones, more than 85% occurring once. As concerns this clone: Its antigen is currently unknown.

V lost 3 bases to trimming and J lost 9 bases; unmatched junction nucleotides: 11. The CDR3 loop spans 16 amino acids. Germline CDR1 reads ENHRY; CDR2 reads SYGVKD. Notes on the study in general: Vaccine-associated CD4 TCRs spanned spike, dominant at 160-218 and 743-854. Clonal diversity may have been underestimated in mostly white British donors.

V gene TRBV10-3 combines with J gene TRBJ1-6, with 7 nucleotides matching TRBD1. The clonotype comes from an adult in good health. The sequenced sample was peripheral blood, obtained on day 0 of AZD1222 vaccination. CDR3 amino acids: CAISDPTDRRSSPLHF. CDR3 nucleotide sequence: TGTGCCATCAGTGATCCTACGGACAGGAGGAGTTCACCCCTCCACTTT.